The text below deals with one T cell receptor beta chain. Its antigen is undetermined. The source of the sample is a study of cytomegalovirus exposure and HLA in healthy donors. Study at large: Of 300 to 500 genotyped donors, roughly 86% clustered with self-reported Caucasian donors. Study-wide results and limits: Common viral pathogens (according to a later analysis) appeared linked to several of the most significant clusters.

The germline V gene has CDR1 ENHRY and CDR2 SYGVKD. V lost 10 bases to trimming and J lost 2 bases, with 11 bases between them. CDR3 length: 12 residues. At the time of sampling, donors were nominally healthy, though unrecorded immune exposures were likely. Use of 60 Vbeta and 13 Jbeta primers characterized the PCR. Per the authors' pipeline: Approximately 11 million of the 60 million to 90 million unique TCR beta chains counted in a later analysis were shared. The data were produced by immunoSEQ multiplex PCR, yet TCRdb's version contains in-frame clones alone and is incomplete. The DNA was the basis for D and trimming; V, J and clone size are from that table. Altogether 170,000 or so clones are present, roughly 80% being singletons, with the ten largest covering 13%.

The receptor was derived from a woman in her 50s in good health and CMV-seropositive. Sequences were obtained from PBMCs. The chain uses TRBV10-3 and TRBJ2-5; the D gene is possibly TRBD1 (5 bases). CDR3 sequence: CATLDSQETQYF. The CDR3 nucleotides read TGTGCCACCCTAGACAGTCAAGAGACCCAGTACTTC.